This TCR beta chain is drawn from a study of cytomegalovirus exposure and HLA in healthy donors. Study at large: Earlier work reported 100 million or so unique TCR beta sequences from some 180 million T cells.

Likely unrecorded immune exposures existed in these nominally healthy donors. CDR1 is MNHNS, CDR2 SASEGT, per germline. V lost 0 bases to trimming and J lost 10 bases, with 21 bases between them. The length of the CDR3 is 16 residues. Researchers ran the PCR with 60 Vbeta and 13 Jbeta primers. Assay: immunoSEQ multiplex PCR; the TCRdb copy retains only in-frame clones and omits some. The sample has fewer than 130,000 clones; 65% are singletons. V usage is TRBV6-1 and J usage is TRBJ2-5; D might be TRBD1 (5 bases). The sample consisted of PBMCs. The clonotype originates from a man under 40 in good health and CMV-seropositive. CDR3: CASSEALTAPRRRQYF. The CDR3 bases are TGTGCCAGCAGTGAAGCGCTGACAGCCCCTCGGAGACGCCAGTACTTC.